This TCR beta chain appears in the sequencing data of a study of type 1 regulatory T cells. Study overall: T-allo10 is an in vitro-generated, Tr1-enriched CD4 T cell product specific for alloantigen.

The CDR3 totals 17 residues. Germline V lookup: CDR1 SEHNR, CDR2 FQNEAQ (reference sequence). V lost 5 bases and J lost 0, with 18 bases in between. Worth noting for this clonotype: Its antigen is still unknown.

TCRdb reprocessed the reads via MiXCR and lists one record per CDR3 protein. The sample consists of roughly 65,000 distinct CDR3 sequences, about 50% of them appearing once. The origin of this receptor is a human donor in good health. The sequenced sample was cultured non-Tr1 T cells, either the whole culture or a sorted T cell fraction (not recorded which). The rearrangement uses TRBV7-9 and TRBJ2-3; D call uncertain. The CDR3 DNA sequence: TGTGCCAGCAGCCCTCCCCCCCCAGACTCGAGCACAGATACGCAGTATTTT. It translates to CASSPPPPDSSTDTQYF. Complete variable domain (other parts from reference TRBV7-9 and TRBJ2-3): DTGVSQNPRHKITKRGQNVTFRCDPISEHNRLYWYRQTLGQGPEFLTYFQNEAQLEKSRLLSDRFSAERPKGSFSTLEIQRTEQGDSAMYLCASSPPPPDSSTDTQYFGPGTRLTVL.